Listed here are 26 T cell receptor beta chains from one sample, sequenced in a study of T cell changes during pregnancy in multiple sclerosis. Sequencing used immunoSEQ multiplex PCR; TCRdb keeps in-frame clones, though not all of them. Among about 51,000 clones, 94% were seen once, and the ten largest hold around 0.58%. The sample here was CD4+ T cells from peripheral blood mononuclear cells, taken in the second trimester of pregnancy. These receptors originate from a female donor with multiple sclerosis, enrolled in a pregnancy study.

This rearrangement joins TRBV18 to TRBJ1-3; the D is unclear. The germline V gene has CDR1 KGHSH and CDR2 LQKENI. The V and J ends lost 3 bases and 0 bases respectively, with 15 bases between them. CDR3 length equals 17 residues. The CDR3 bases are TGTGCCAGCTCACCGTCGGCAGGATATTTCTCTGGAAACACCATATATTTT. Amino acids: CASSPSAGYFSGNTIYF.

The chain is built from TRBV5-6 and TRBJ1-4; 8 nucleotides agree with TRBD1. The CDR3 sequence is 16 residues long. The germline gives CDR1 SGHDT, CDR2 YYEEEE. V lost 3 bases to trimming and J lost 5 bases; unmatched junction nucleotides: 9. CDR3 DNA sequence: TGTGCCAGCAGCTGGATGGACAGGGCTGGGAATGAAAAACTGTTTTTT. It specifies CASSWMDRAGNEKLFF.

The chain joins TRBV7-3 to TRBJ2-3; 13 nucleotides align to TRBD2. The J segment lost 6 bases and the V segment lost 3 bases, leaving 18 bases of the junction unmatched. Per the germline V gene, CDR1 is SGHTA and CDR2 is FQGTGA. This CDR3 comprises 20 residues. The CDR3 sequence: CASSFLPTPLLTSGGDTQYF. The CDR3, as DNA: TGTGCCAGCAGCTTCCTCCCTACTCCTCTCTTGACTAGCGGGGGGGATACGCAGTATTTT.

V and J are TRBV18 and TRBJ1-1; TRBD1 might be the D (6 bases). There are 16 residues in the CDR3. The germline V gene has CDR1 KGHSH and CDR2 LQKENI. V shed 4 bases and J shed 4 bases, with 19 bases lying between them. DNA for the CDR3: TGTGCCAGCTCACTGGCCGGGGGGCGTTCGGGCACTGAAGCTTTCTTT. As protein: CASSLAGGRSGTEAFF. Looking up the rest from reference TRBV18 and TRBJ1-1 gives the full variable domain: NAGVMQNPRHLVRRRGQEARLRCSPMKGHSHVYWYRQLPEEGLKFMVYLQKENIIDESGMPKERFSAEFPKEGPSILRIQQVVRGDSAAYFCASSLAGGRSGTEAFFGQGTRLTVV.

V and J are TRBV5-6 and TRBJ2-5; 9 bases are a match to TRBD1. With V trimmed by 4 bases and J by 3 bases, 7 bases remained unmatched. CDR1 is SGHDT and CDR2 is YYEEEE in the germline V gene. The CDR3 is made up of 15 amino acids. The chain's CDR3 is CASSPADRGEETQYF. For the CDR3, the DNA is TGTGCCAGCAGCCCCGCAGACAGGGGGGAAGAGACCCAGTACTTC.

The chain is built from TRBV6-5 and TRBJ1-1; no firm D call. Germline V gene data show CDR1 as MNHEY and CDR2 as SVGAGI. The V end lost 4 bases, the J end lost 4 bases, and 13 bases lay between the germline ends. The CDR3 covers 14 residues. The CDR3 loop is CASSLAVDGTEAFF. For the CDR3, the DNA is TGTGCCAGCAGTTTGGCGGTAGACGGCACTGAAGCTTTCTTT.

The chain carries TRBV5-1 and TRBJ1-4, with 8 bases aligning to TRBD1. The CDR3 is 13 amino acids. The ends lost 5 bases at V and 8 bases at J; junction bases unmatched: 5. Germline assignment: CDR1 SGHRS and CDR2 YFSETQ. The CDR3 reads CASRRGQGEKLFF. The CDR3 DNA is TGCGCCAGCAGGCGAGGACAGGGCGAAAAACTGTTTTTT.

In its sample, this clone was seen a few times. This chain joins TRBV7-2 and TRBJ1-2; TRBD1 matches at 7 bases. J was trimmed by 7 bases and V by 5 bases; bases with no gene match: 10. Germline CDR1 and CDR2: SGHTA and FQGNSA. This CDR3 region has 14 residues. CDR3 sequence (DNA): TGTGCCAGCAGCCAGGGGGGCCAGAGGACTGGCTACACCTTC. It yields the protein CASSQGGQRTGYTF.

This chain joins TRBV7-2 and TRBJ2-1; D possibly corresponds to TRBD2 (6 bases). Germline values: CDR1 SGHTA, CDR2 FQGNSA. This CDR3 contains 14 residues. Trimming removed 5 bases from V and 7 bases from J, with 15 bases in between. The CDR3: CASSRDFTENEQFF. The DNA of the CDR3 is TGTGCCAGCAGCCGGGACTTTACAGAGAATGAGCAGTTCTTC.

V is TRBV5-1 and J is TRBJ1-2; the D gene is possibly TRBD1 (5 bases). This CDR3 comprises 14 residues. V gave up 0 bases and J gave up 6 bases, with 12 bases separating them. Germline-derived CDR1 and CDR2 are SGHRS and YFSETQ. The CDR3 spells CASSLGDLRDGYTF. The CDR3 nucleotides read TGCGCCAGCAGCTTGGGGGACTTGAGGGATGGCTACACCTTC.

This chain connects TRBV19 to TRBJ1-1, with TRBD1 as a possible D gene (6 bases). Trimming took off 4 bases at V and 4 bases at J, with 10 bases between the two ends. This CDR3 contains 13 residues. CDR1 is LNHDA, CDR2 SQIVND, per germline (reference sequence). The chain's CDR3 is CASSTLGGTEAFF. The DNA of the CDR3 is TGTGCCAGTAGTACCCTAGGGGGCACTGAAGCTTTCTTT.

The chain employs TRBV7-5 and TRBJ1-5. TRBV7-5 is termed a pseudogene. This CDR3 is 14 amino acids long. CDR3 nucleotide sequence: TGTGCCAGAAGCTGCCTCTATAGCAATCAGCCCCAGCATTTT. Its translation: CARSCLYSNQPQHF.

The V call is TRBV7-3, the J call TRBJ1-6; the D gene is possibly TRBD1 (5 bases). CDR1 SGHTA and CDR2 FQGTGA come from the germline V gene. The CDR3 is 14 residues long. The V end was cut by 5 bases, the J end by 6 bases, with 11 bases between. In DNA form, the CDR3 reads TGTGCCAGCAGCCCCGACAGCGCTAATTCACCCCTCCACTTT. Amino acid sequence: CASSPDSANSPLHF.

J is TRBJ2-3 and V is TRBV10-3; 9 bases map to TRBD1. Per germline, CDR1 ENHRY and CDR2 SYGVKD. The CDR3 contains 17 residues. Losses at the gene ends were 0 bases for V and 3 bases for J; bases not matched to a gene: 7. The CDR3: CAISESRTGQGTDTQYF. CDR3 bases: TGTGCCATCAGTGAGTCGAGAACGGGACAGGGTACAGATACGCAGTATTTT.

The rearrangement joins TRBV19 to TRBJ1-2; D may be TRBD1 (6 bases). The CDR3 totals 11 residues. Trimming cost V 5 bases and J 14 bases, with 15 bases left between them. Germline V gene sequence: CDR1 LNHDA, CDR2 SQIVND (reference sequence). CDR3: CASSATWGQTF. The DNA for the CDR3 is TGTGCCAGTAGTGCTACTTGGGGGCAAACCTTC.

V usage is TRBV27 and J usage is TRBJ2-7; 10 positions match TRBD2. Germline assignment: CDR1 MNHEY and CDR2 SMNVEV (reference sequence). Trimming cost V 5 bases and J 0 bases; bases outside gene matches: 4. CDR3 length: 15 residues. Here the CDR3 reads CASSRLAGGSYEQYF. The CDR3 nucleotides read TGTGCCAGCAGTCGCTTAGCGGGGGGCTCCTACGAGCAGTACTTC.

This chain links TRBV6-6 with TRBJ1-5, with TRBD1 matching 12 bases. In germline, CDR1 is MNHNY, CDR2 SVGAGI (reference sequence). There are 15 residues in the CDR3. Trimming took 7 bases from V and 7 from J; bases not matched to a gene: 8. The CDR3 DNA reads TGTGCCAGCACCCAGGGACAGGGGGCTCAACAGCCCCAGCATTTT. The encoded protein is CASTQGQGAQQPQHF.

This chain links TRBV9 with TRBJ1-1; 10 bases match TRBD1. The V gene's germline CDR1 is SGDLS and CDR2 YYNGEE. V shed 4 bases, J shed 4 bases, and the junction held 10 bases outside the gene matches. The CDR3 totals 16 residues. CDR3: CASSPGQGSRGTEAFF. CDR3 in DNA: TGTGCCAGCAGCCCGGGACAGGGGTCGAGGGGCACTGAAGCTTTCTTT.

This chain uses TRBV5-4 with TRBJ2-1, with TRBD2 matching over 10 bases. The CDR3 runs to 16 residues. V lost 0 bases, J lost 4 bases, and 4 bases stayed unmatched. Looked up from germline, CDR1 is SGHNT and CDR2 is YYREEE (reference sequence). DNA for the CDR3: TGTGCCAGCAGCTTGGCCCCAGCGGGGGGGTACAATGAGCAGTTCTTC. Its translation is CASSLAPAGGYNEQFF.

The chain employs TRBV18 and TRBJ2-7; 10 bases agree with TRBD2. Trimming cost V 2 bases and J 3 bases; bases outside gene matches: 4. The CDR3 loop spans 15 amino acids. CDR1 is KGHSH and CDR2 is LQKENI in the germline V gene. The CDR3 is CASSPTTSGYYEQYF. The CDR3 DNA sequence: TGTGCCAGCTCACCAACGACTAGCGGGTACTACGAGCAGTACTTC.

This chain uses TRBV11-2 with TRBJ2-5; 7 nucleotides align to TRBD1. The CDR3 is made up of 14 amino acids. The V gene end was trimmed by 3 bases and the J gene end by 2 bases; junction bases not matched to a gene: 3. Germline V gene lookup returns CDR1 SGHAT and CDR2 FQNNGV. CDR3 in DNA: TGTGCCAGCAGCTTTCGGGACAGTCAAGAGACCCAGTACTTC. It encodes CASSFRDSQETQYF.

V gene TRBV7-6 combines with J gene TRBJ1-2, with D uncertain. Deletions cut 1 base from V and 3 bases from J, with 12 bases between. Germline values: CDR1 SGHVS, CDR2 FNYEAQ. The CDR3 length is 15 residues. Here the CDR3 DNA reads TGTGCCAGCAGCTTAGACGAGGGCCAGGACTATGGCTACACCTTC. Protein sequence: CASSLDEGQDYGYTF.

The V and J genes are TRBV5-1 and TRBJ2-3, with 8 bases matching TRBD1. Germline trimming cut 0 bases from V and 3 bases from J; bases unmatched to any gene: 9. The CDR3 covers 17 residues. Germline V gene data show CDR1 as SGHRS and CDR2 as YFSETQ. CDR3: CASSLVATGEHTDTQYF. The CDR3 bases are TGCGCCAGCAGCTTGGTCGCGACAGGGGAGCATACAGATACGCAGTATTTT. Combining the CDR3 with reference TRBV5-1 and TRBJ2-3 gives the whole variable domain KAGVTQTPRYLIKTRGQQVTLSCSPISGHRSVSWYQQTPGQGLQFLFEYFSETQRNKGNFPGRFSGRQFSNSRSEMNVSTLELGDSALYLCASSLVATGEHTDTQYFGPGTRLTVL.

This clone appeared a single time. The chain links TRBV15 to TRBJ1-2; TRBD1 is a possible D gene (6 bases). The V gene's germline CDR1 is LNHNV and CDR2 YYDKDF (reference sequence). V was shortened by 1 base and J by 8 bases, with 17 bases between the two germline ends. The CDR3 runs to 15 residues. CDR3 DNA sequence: TGTGCCACCAGCAGAGCAGGCGGGCAGGGGAGAGGCTACACCTTC. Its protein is CATSRAGGQGRGYTF.

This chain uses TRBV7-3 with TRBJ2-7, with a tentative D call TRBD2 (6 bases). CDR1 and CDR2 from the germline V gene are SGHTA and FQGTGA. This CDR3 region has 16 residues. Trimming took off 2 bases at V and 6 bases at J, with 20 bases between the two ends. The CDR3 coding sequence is TGTGCCAGCAGCTTAGTCCCCCCGGGACTTCCAGGCGAGCAGTACTTC. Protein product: CASSLVPPGLPGEQYF.

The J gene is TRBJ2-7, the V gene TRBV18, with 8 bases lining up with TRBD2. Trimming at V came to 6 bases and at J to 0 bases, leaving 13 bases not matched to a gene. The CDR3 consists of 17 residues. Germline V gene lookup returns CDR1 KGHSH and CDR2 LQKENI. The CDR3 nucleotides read TGTGCCAGCTCTGTTCTTACGACTAGCGCTACCTCCTACGAGCAGTACTTC. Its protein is CASSVLTTSATSYEQYF.